These 31 T cell receptor beta chains share one sample of origin, sequenced in a study of beta chain features in type 1 diabetes. TCRB transcripts that were expressed got sequenced, as all of the isolated RNA had been reverse transcribed. Profiled with immunoSEQ multiplex PCR; TCRdb holds only in-frame clones, not every one. The sample lists over 500,000 clones; roughly 15% were seen once. Sequenced material: naive CD4+ T cells from blood. The receptor set was obtained from a man aged 18 to 29 in good health.

This clone turned up a few times. The genes are TRBV7-2 and TRBJ1-2; 7 nucleotides match TRBD1. Germline V gene data show CDR1 as SGHTA and CDR2 as FQGNSA. This CDR3 has 14 residues. The junction had 7 bases not matched to a gene; V was cut back by 4 bases and J by 5 bases. The CDR3 sequence: CASSSTGQMYGYTF. The CDR3, as DNA: TGTGCCAGCAGCTCGACGGGACAGATGTATGGCTACACCTTC.

This clone was counted only a few times. The chain carries TRBV2 and TRBJ2-3; possible D gene TRBD2, 6 bases. V was shortened by 10 bases and J by 4 bases, with 21 bases between the two germline ends. The CDR3 is 15 amino acids. Germline V gene data show CDR1 as SNHLY and CDR2 as FYNNEI. CDR3 sequence reads: CANPEGLAYADTQYF. The CDR3 DNA follows: TGTGCCAATCCGGAAGGGCTAGCGTACGCAGATACGCAGTATTTT.

This rearrangement joins TRBV19 to TRBJ1-1, with D perhaps TRBD1 (5 bases). CDR3 length: 18 amino acids. Per germline, CDR1 LNHDA and CDR2 SQIVND (reference sequence). Trimming took 0 bases from V and 1 from J, leaving 18 bases between them. The CDR3 loop reads CASSIDPQGPVWNTEAFF. The CDR3 DNA sequence: TGTGCCAGTAGTATAGACCCCCAGGGCCCAGTTTGGAACACTGAAGCTTTCTTT.

The rearrangement joins TRBV7-2 to TRBJ1-5, with TRBD1 as a possible D gene (6 bases). The CDR3 is 16 residues long. Germline CDR1 and CDR2: SGHTA and FQGNSA. The germline V and J ends were trimmed by 6 bases and 5 bases, with 20 bases remaining between them. CDR3 nucleotides: TGTGCCAGCAGTACGAATGGGCAGGGGACCTATCAGCCCCAGCATTTT. This codes for CASSTNGQGTYQPQHF.

This clone was picked up a small number of times. The rearrangement joins TRBV7-2 to TRBJ1-2, with D unresolved. V was pared by 4 bases and J by 0 bases, with 15 bases between. Germline V gene data show CDR1 as SGHTA and CDR2 as FQGNSA. The CDR3 sequence is 16 residues long. The chain's CDR3 is CASSSPGVTSNYGYTF. CDR3 sequence (DNA): TGTGCCAGCAGCTCCCCAGGAGTTACTTCTAACTATGGCTACACCTTC.

This clone was counted between two and nine times. This chain joins TRBV29-1 and TRBJ2-5; D not certain. Germline V gene lookup returns CDR1 SQVTM and CDR2 ANQGSEA. V lost 8 bases, J lost 3 bases, and 16 bases lay in between. The CDR3 extends over 13 amino acids. CDR3 sequence: CSPARVPKETQYF. CDR3 nucleotides: TGCAGCCCCGCTAGGGTCCCCAAAGAGACCCAGTACTTC.

The rearrangement uses TRBV28 and TRBJ1-2; 8 bases are shared with TRBD1. J was trimmed by 8 bases and V by 6 bases; bases with no gene match: 8. The CDR3 has 13 residues. Germline V gene lookup returns CDR1 MDHEN and CDR2 SYDVKM. The CDR3 sequence is CASRDRAVDGYTF. The CDR3 DNA reads TGTGCCAGCAGGGACAGGGCTGTGGACGGCTACACCTTC.

This clone was recorded a few times. The chain carries TRBV9 and TRBJ2-1; 10 bases are a match to TRBD2. CDR3 size: 16 residues. The V gene end was trimmed by 6 bases and the J gene end by 8 bases; junction bases not matched to a gene: 14. CDR1 and CDR2 (germline): SGDLS, YYNGEE. The chain's CDR3 is CASTQGRPSGSDEQFF. The CDR3 coding sequence is TGTGCCAGCACCCAGGGCAGGCCTAGCGGGAGCGATGAGCAGTTCTTC.

J is TRBJ1-1 and V is TRBV5-1, with TRBD1 matching 8 bases. In germline, CDR1 is SGHRS, CDR2 YFSETQ. Trimming took 5 bases from V and 3 from J; bases not matched to a gene: 9. The CDR3 sequence is 15 residues long. CDR3 residues: CASSYTLTGDTEAFF. In DNA, the CDR3 is TGCGCCAGCAGTTATACCCTGACAGGGGACACTGAAGCTTTCTTT.

The chain couples TRBV5-1 to TRBJ1-5; D perhaps matches TRBD1 (6 bases). This CDR3 comprises 13 residues. Trimming left V 0 bases short and J 10 bases short, with 11 bases between. Germline-derived CDR1 and CDR2 are SGHRS and YFSETQ. In nucleotides, the CDR3 is TGCGCCAGCAGCTTGGACAGGGCAAGTCCCCAGCATTTT. Translating gives CASSLDRASPQHF.

This clone was observed a handful of times. The chain employs TRBV5-4 and TRBJ2-7; D remains unclear. There are 12 residues in the CDR3. The V end lost 4 bases, the J end lost 5 bases, and 10 bases lay between the germline ends. Looked up from germline, CDR1 is SGHNT and CDR2 is YYREEE (reference sequence). The CDR3 reads CASSLAADEQYF. CDR3 nucleotides: TGTGCCAGCAGCCTTGCCGCGGACGAGCAGTACTTC.

This clone has more than one count but fewer than ten. This chain connects TRBV5-1 to TRBJ2-3; D could derive from TRBD1 or TRBD2 (5 bases each). The CDR3 covers 14 residues. Trimming removed 3 bases at V and 3 bases at J, with 11 bases between. Germline loops: CDR1 SGHRS, CDR2 YFSETQ. The CDR3, as DNA: TGCGCCAGCAGCTGGACGAGGGGTACAGATACGCAGTATTTT. Translating it yields CASSWTRGTDTQYF. The whole variable domain, remainder taken from reference TRBV5-1 and TRBJ2-3, is KAGVTQTPRYLIKTRGQQVTLSCSPISGHRSVSWYQQTPGQGLQFLFEYFSETQRNKGNFPGRFSGRQFSNSRSEMNVSTLELGDSALYLCASSWTRGTDTQYFGPGTRLTVL.

The chain recombines TRBV7-9 with TRBJ2-4; the D is unclear. With 8 bases removed from V and 0 bases from J, the gap between germline ends came to 8 bases. Germline values: CDR1 SEHNR, CDR2 FQNEAQ (reference sequence). The CDR3 contains 13 residues. The chain's CDR3 is CASHPGAKNIQYF. CDR3 nucleotide sequence: TGTGCCAGCCACCCGGGAGCCAAAAACATTCAGTACTTC. Full variable domain (missing parts from reference TRBV7-9 and TRBJ2-4): DTGVSQNPRHKITKRGQNVTFRCDPISEHNRLYWYRQTLGQGPEFLTYFQNEAQLEKSRLLSDRFSAERPKGSFSTLEIQRTEQGDSAMYLCASHPGAKNIQYFGAGTRLSVL.

This clone turned up a few times. J is TRBJ2-5 and V is TRBV7-6, with 10 bases that match TRBD2. This CDR3 contains 15 residues. V shed 3 bases, J shed 2 bases, and the junction held 3 bases outside the gene matches. In germline, CDR1 is SGHVS, CDR2 FNYEAQ. CDR3 in amino acids: CASSFRTSGQETQYF. The CDR3 DNA is TGTGCCAGCAGCTTCCGGACTAGCGGACAAGAGACCCAGTACTTC. Complete variable domain (other parts from reference TRBV7-6 and TRBJ2-5): GAGVSQSPRYKVTKRGQDVALRCDPISGHVSLYWYRQALGQGPEFLTYFNYEAQQDKSGLPNDRFSAERPEGSISTLTIQRTEQRDSAMYRCASSFRTSGQETQYFGPGTRLLVL.

This clone turned up a few times. The rearrangement uses TRBV7-9 and TRBJ2-5; 10 bases line up with TRBD2. The V gene end was trimmed by 5 bases and the J gene end by 5 bases; junction bases not matched to a gene: 2. Looked up from germline, CDR1 is SEHNR and CDR2 is FQNEAQ (reference sequence). This CDR3 is built from 13 residues. The CDR3 DNA sequence: TGTGCCAGCAGCCCGGGACTAGCGGAGACCCAGTACTTC. Amino acids: CASSPGLAETQYF.

V is TRBV4-3 and J is TRBJ2-5; TRBD2 agrees at 9 bases. The germline gives CDR1 LGHNA, CDR2 YSLEER. Trimming cost V 0 bases and J 4 bases; bases outside gene matches: 9. The length of the CDR3 is 17 residues. The CDR3 DNA reads as TGCGCCAGCAGCCAAGATTCTCGCGGGAGGGCCAGAGAGACCCAGTACTTC. This sequence encodes CASSQDSRGRARETQYF.

The rearrangement joins TRBV10-3 to TRBJ2-7; 13 nucleotides align to TRBD2. Germline CDR1 and CDR2: ENHRY and SYGVKD. V trimming: 5 bases; J trimming: 2 bases; junction bases outside the gene matches: 6. CDR3 size: 16 residues. The CDR3: CAISRTSGGSPYEQYF. The DNA of the CDR3 is TGTGCCATCAGTCGGACTAGCGGGGGTTCTCCCTACGAGCAGTACTTC.

The rearrangement links TRBV19 to TRBJ1-2; 12 bases agree with TRBD1. Losses at the gene ends were 5 bases for V and 8 bases for J; bases not matched to a gene: 6. This CDR3 has 14 amino acids. CDR1 and CDR2 from the germline V gene are LNHDA and SQIVND (reference sequence). The CDR3 region is CASSLGQGAGGYTF. DNA for the CDR3: TGTGCCAGTAGTCTGGGACAGGGGGCTGGGGGCTACACCTTC. Based on the CDR3 plus reference TRBV19 and TRBJ1-2, the full variable domain is DGGITQSPKYLFRKEGQNVTLSCEQNLNHDAMYWYRQDPGQGLRLIYYSQIVNDFQKGDIAEGYSVSREKKESFPLTVTSAQKNPTAFYLCASSLGQGAGGYTFGSGTRLTVV.

This clone was found a few times. This CDR3 reads CSAIRTLRAFF. The CDR3 DNA reads as TGCAGTGCTATTCGGACACTTCGAGCTTTCTTT. V is TRBV20-1 and J is TRBJ1-1; D may be TRBD1 (5 bases). The CDR3 runs 11 residues. Germline values: CDR1 DFQATT, CDR2 SNEGSKA (reference sequence). The V gene lost 4 bases and the J gene lost 10 bases, with 13 bases spanning the gap.

Only a few counts were recorded for this clone. The DNA for the CDR3 is TGCGCCAGCAGTCAAGGGTGGACTTCCCCCCAGTACTTC. This codes for CASSQGWTSPQYF. V gene TRBV23-1 combines with J gene TRBJ2-5; D possibly corresponds to TRBD2 (5 bases). TRBV23-1 is filed as an ORF, its function uncertain. V was cut by 2 bases and J by 9 bases, with 13 bases left in between. The CDR3 spans 13 residues.

The V and J genes are TRBV4-3 and TRBJ1-1, with D hard to call. CDR3 length: 15 amino acids. CDR1 and CDR2 (germline): LGHNA, YSLEER. Trimming stripped 0 bases from V and 2 bases from J, with 10 bases between. The CDR3 sequence: CASSQEGRKNTEAFF. In nucleotides, the CDR3 is TGCGCCAGCAGCCAAGAAGGAAGGAAAAACACTGAAGCTTTCTTT.

The chain combines TRBV7-2 with TRBJ1-2; D ambiguous. Trimming cost V 2 bases and J 5 bases, with 15 bases left between them. The CDR3 sequence is 15 residues long. CDR1 and CDR2 from the germline V gene are SGHTA and FQGNSA. CDR3 in amino acids: CASSLNGPGRYGYTF. CDR3 in DNA: TGTGCCAGCAGCTTAAATGGGCCGGGGAGGTATGGCTACACCTTC.

This chain joins TRBV6-1 and TRBJ2-7, with D perhaps matching TRBD1 (6 bases). V lost 7 bases and J 3 bases, leaving 16 bases between the germline ends. Germline loops: CDR1 MNHNS, CDR2 SASEGT. This CDR3 is built from 14 residues. For the CDR3, the DNA is TGTGCCAGCATCGTCAGAACAGGGAGCTACGAGCAGTACTTC. It specifies CASIVRTGSYEQYF.

This clone was seen ten or more times. The chain uses TRBV14 and TRBJ1-1; D uncertain. The length of the CDR3 is 17 residues. Trimming pared 1 base from V and 2 bases from J, leaving 17 bases between. Germline assignment: CDR1 SGHDN and CDR2 FVKESK. This CDR3 reads CASSQVPMVAFNTEAFF. Written as DNA, the CDR3 is TGTGCCAGCAGCCAAGTCCCAATGGTGGCTTTCAACACTGAAGCTTTCTTT. Looking up the rest from reference TRBV14 and TRBJ1-1 gives the full variable domain: EAGVTQFPSHSVIEKGQTVTLRCDPISGHDNLYWYRRVMGKEIKFLLHFVKESKQDESGMPNNRFLAERTGGTYSTLKVQPAELEDSGVYFCASSQVPMVAFNTEAFFGQGTRLTVV.

The CDR3 bases are TGTGCCAGCGGCACCCCGGGGGCCCAGCATTTT. Amino acid sequence: CASGTPGAQHF. The chain employs TRBV18 and TRBJ1-5; TRBD1 might be the D (5 bases). Looked up from germline, CDR1 is KGHSH and CDR2 is LQKENI. CDR3 size: 11 residues. The V gene lost 8 bases and the J gene lost 11 bases, with 13 bases spanning the gap.

The chain is built from TRBV15 and TRBJ2-2, with D unresolved. The CDR3 covers 16 residues. V gave up 3 bases and J gave up 0 bases, with 11 bases separating them. CDR1 is LNHNV, CDR2 YYDKDF, per germline (reference sequence). The CDR3 region is CATSRGGRANTGELFF. Here the CDR3 DNA reads TGTGCCACCAGCAGGGGCGGACGTGCGAACACCGGGGAGCTGTTTTTT.

The rearrangement joins TRBV30 to TRBJ2-5, with a possible D match to TRBD2 (6 bases). The CDR3 contains 13 residues. V was shortened by 5 bases and J by 2 bases, with 12 bases between the two germline ends. Germline CDR1 and CDR2: GTSNPN and SVGIG (reference sequence). CDR3 bases: TGTGCCTGGGGGAGGCTAGCTCAAGAGACCCAGTACTTC. Its translation is CAWGRLAQETQYF.

This clone showed up just a few times. CDR3 bases: TGTGCCAGTAGTATAGTGAACAGCTACTACGAGCAGTACTTC. This gives the protein CASSIVNSYYEQYF. This chain links TRBV19 with TRBJ2-7, with D unresolved. The V end was cut by 1 base, the J end by 3 bases, with 10 bases between. CDR3 length: 14 amino acids. Germline values: CDR1 LNHDA, CDR2 SQIVND (reference sequence).

This clone was seen a few times. The chain is built from TRBV9 and TRBJ1-3, with unresolved D. The V gene's germline CDR1 is SGDLS and CDR2 YYNGEE. This CDR3 spans 14 amino acids. Trimming took off 1 base at V and 0 bases at J, with 5 bases between the two ends. CDR3: CASSVTGSGNTIYF. The CDR3 region has the DNA TGTGCCAGCAGCGTAACGGGCTCTGGAAACACCATATATTTT.

J is TRBJ2-4 and V is TRBV10-3; 11 bases are a match to TRBD2. Germline CDR1 ENHRY, CDR2 SYGVKD. The CDR3 contains 18 residues. V was clipped by 2 bases and J by 0 bases; unmatched bases: 6. This chain's CDR3 is CAISETSGSSKAKNIQYF. CDR3 coding DNA: TGTGCCATCAGTGAGACTAGCGGGAGTTCTAAAGCCAAAAACATTCAGTACTTC.

This clone was counted only a few times. The CDR3 loop is CASSLVSIAEGGQTQYF. In nucleotides, the CDR3 is TGCGCCAGCAGCTTGGTGTCGATAGCGGAGGGCGGGCAGACCCAGTACTTC. The chain has TRBV5-1 and TRBJ2-5; D might be TRBD2 (6 bases). The V end was cut by 0 bases, the J end by 6 bases, with 21 bases between. The CDR3 has 17 amino acids. Germline CDR1 SGHRS, CDR2 YFSETQ.